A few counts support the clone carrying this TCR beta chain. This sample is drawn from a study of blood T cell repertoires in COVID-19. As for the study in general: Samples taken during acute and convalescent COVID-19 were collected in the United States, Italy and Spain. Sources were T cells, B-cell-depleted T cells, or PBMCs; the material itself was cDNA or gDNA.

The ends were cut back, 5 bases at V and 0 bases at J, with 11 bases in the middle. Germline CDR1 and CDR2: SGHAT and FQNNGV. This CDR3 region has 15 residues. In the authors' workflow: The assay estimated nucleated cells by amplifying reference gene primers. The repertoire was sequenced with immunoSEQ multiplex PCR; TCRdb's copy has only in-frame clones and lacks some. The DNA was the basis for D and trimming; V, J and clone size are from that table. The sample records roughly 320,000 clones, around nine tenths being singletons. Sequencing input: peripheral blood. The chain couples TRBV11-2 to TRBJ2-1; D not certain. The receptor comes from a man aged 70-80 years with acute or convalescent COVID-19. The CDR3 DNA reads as TGTGCCAGCAGCCTCCGACAAGGCTCCTACAATGAGCAGTTCTTC. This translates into CASSLRQGSYNEQFF. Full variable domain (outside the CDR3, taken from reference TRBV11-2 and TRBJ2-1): EAGVAQSPRYKIIEKRQSVAFWCNPISGHATLYWYQQILGQGPKLLIQFQNNGVVDDSQLPKDRFSAERLKGVDSTLKIQPAKLEDSAVYLCASSLRQGSYNEQFFGPGTRLTVL.